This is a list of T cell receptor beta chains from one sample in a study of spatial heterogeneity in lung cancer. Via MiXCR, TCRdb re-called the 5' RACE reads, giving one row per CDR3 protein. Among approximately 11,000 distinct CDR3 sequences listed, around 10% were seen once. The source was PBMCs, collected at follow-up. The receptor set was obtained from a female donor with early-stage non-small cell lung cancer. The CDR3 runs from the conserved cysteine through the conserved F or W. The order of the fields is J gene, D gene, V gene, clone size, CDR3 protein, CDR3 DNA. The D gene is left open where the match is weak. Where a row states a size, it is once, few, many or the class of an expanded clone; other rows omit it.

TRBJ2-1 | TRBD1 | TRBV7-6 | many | CASSLGQGYVDNEQFF | TGTGCCAGCAGCTTAGGACAGGGCTACGTAGACAATGAGCAGTTCTTC
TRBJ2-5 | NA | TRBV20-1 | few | CSARDARGGETQYF | TGCAGTGCTAGAGACGCAAGGGGGGGAGAGACCCAGTACTTC
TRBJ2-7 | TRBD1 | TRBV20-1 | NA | CSANRGQGGGEQYF | TGCAGTGCTAACCGGGGACAGGGGGGAGGCGAGCAGTACTTC
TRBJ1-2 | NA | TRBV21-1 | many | CASSRWGNGYTF | TGTGCCAGCAGCCGCTGGGGAAATGGCTACACCTTC
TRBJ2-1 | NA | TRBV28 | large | CASSPSDGGGNEQFF | TGTGCCAGCAGCCCCTCTGATGGGGGCGGGAATGAGCAGTTCTTC
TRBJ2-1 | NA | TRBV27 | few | CASSFTATMGSYNEQFF | TGTGCCAGCAGTTTCACCGCCACCATGGGGTCCTACAATGAGCAGTTCTTC
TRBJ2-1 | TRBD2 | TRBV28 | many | CASSLQRGTYNEQFF | TGTGCCAGCAGTTTGCAGCGGGGGACCTACAATGAGCAGTTCTTC
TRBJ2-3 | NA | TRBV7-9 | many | CASSLLPGRADTQYF | TGTGCCAGCAGCTTATTACCGGGACGTGCAGATACGCAGTATTTT
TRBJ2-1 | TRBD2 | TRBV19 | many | CASSMGGLAGEQFF | TGTGCCAGTAGTATGGGGGGGCTAGCGGGAGAGCAGTTCTTC
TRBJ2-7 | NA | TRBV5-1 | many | CASNAGPYEQYF | TGCGCCAGCAACGCGGGACCCTACGAGCAGTACTTC
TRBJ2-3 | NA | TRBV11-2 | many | CASSFRWGRAPDTQYF | TGTGCCAGCAGCTTTAGGTGGGGGAGAGCTCCAGATACGCAGTATTTT
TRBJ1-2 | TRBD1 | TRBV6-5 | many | CASSHGTGGYYGYTF | TGTGCCAGCAGTCACGGGACAGGGGGCTACTATGGCTACACCTTC
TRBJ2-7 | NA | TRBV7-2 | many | CASSANRGYEQYF | TGTGCCAGCAGCGCCAACAGAGGCTACGAGCAGTACTTC
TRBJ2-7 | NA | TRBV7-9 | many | CASSMGGGEQYF | TGTGCCAGCAGCATGGGAGGGGGAGAGCAGTACTTC
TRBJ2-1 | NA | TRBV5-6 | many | CASSFGGGSEQFF | TGTGCCAGCAGCTTTGGAGGGGGGAGTGAGCAGTTCTTC
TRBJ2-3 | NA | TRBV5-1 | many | CASSLASTSDTQYF | TGCGCCAGCAGCTTGGCCTCTACGAGCGATACGCAGTATTTT
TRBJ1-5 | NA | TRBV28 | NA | CASTWGSNQPQHF | TGTGCCAGCACCTGGGGTAGCAATCAGCCCCAGCATTTT
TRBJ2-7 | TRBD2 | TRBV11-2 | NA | CASSWGLAGDEQYF | TGTGCCAGCAGCTGGGGACTAGCGGGAGACGAGCAGTACTTC
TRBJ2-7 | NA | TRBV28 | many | CASSRPRYGTYEQYF | TGTGCCAGCAGTCGTCCTAGATATGGTACCTACGAGCAGTACTTC
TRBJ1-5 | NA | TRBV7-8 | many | CASSLALALNQPQHF | TGTGCCAGCAGCTTAGCGCTGGCTCTCAATCAGCCCCAGCATTTT
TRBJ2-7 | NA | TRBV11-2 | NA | CASSLWTRPWEQYF | TGTGCCAGCAGCTTATGGACGCGTCCCTGGGAGCAGTACTTC
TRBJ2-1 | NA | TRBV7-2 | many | CATSDGHNEQFF | TGTGCCACTTCGGACGGACACAATGAGCAGTTCTTC
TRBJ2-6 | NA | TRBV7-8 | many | CASSLGDGANVLTF | TGTGCCAGCAGCTTAGGGGACGGGGCCAACGTCCTGACTTTC
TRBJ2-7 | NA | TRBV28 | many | CASSLDVGYEQYF | TGTGCCAGCAGTTTAGATGTGGGCTACGAGCAGTACTTC
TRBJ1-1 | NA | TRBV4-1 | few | CASRLGGKAFF | TGCGCCAGCAGGTTGGGGGGAAAAGCTTTCTTT
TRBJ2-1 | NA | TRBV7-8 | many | CASRRTVSSYNEQFF | TGTGCCAGCAGGCGGACTGTCAGCTCCTACAATGAGCAGTTCTTC
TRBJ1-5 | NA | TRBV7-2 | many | CASSYLRDASNQPQHF | TGTGCCAGCAGCTATCTCCGGGACGCGAGCAATCAGCCCCAGCATTTT
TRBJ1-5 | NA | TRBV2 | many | CASSALFSNQPQHF | TGTGCCAGCAGTGCACTTTTTAGCAATCAGCCCCAGCATTTT
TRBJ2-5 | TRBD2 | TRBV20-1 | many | CSASGTSGETQYF | TGCAGTGCTAGCGGGACTAGCGGGGAGACCCAGTACTTC
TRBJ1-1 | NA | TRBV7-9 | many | CASSESTEAFF | TGTGCCAGCAGTGAGAGCACTGAAGCTTTCTTT
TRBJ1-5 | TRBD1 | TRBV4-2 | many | CASSQDGNRGNGNQPQHF | TGTGCCAGCAGCCAAGATGGGAACAGGGGTAACGGCAATCAGCCCCAGCATTTT
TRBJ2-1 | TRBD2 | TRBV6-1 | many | CASSPGTSGRGNEQFF | TGTGCCAGCAGTCCCGGGACTAGCGGGAGGGGTAATGAGCAGTTCTTC
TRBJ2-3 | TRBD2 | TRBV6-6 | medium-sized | CASSGISGSADTQYF | TGTGCCAGCAGTGGGATTAGCGGGAGTGCAGATACGCAGTATTTT
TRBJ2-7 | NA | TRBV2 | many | CASSELTRPQVQYF | TGTGCCAGCAGTGAACTGACGAGACCCCAAGTGCAGTACTTC
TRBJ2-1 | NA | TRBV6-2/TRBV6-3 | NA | CASSFQGHNEQFF | TGTGCCAGCAGTTTCCAGGGGCACAATGAGCAGTTCTTC
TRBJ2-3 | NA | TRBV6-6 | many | CASSYRGSTDTQYF | TGTGCCAGCAGTTACCGCGGGAGCACAGATACGCAGTATTTT
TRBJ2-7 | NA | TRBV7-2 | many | CASSLLYEQYF | TGTGCCAGCAGCTTACTGTACGAGCAGTACTTC
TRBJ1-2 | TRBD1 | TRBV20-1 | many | CSPWTGRHGYTF | TGCAGCCCTTGGACAGGGAGGCATGGCTACACCTTC
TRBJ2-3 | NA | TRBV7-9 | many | CASSGARDTQYF | TGTGCCAGCAGCGGGGCCCGAGATACGCAGTATTTT
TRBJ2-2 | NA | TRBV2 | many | CASSENRERLNTGELFF | TGTGCCAGCAGTGAAAACAGGGAGAGACTGAACACCGGGGAGCTGTTTTTT
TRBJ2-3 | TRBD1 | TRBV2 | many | CASTPPRGTGTDTQYF | TGTGCCAGCACTCCCCCCAGGGGGACGGGCACAGATACGCAGTATTTT
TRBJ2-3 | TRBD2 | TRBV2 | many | CASGQRGPTDTQYF | TGTGCCAGCGGTCAGCGGGGGCCCACAGATACGCAGTATTTT
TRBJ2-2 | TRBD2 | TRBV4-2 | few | CASSQDRLAANTGELFF | TGTGCCAGCAGCCAAGATAGGCTAGCGGCGAACACCGGGGAGCTGTTTTTT
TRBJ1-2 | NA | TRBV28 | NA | CASSLNPGGYTF | TGTGCCAGCAGTTTAAATCCGGGAGGCTACACCTTC
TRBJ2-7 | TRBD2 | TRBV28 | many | CASSRGLADHYEQYF | TGTGCCAGCAGTAGGGGACTAGCGGATCACTACGAGCAGTACTTC